The rows below give T cell receptor beta chains drawn from one sample of a study of response to subunit inactivated influenza vaccine. MiXCR, run by TCRdb on the RT-PCR reads, gives a single entry per CDR3 protein. Of about half a million distinct CDR3 sequences in the sample, approximately 11% were seen once. The sample was PBMCs from blood, taken roughly 6 weeks after vaccination. Source of these receptors: a man aged 45-65 years who received an inactivated influenza vaccine. Each CDR3 is given with its conserved first and last residue. Fields, in order: D gene, clone size, J gene, V gene, CDR3 length, CDR3 protein, CDR3 DNA. D genes are given only for firm matches. Not all rows give a size; the values are once, few, many and, for expanded clones, a class.

d_call: .
clone_size: .
j_call: TRBJ2-7
v_call: TRBV28
cdr3_length: 14
cdr3_aa: CASSLEAGGPGEYF
cdr3_nt: TGTGCCAGCAGTTTAGAAGCTGGCGGCCCCGGGGAGTACTTC

d_call: .
clone_size: .
j_call: TRBJ2-6
v_call: TRBV4-3
cdr3_length: 17
cdr3_aa: CASSQVRPFSGANVLTF
cdr3_nt: TGCGCCAGCAGCCAAGTGAGGCCCTTCTCTGGGGCCAACGTCCTGACTTTC

d_call: .
clone_size: .
j_call: TRBJ2-7
v_call: TRBV6-2/TRBV6-3
cdr3_length: 14
cdr3_aa: CASSPQGRNYEQYF
cdr3_nt: TGTGCCAGCAGTCCCCAGGGGCGAAACTACGAGCAGTACTTC

d_call: TRBD2
clone_size: .
j_call: TRBJ2-1
v_call: TRBV24-1
cdr3_length: 12
cdr3_aa: CGTGGGLGEQFF
cdr3_nt: TGTGGCACCGGGGGAGGGCTGGGCGAGCAGTTCTTC

d_call: .
clone_size: many
j_call: TRBJ2-2
v_call: TRBV6-1
cdr3_length: 13
cdr3_aa: CASTPEGPGELFF
cdr3_nt: TGTGCCAGCACCCCGGAGGGGCCCGGGGAGCTGTTTTTT

d_call: .
clone_size: many
j_call: TRBJ2-3
v_call: TRBV7-6
cdr3_length: 15
cdr3_aa: CASSPAASWGDTQYF
cdr3_nt: TGTGCCAGCAGCCCCGCGGCTAGCTGGGGAGATACGCAGTATTTT

d_call: .
clone_size: few
j_call: TRBJ1-2
v_call: TRBV4-3
cdr3_length: 16
cdr3_aa: CASSQEAGAGLNGYTF
cdr3_nt: TGCGCCAGCAGCCAAGAGGCGGGGGCGGGATTGAATGGCTACACCTTC

d_call: TRBD2
clone_size: many
j_call: TRBJ2-5
v_call: TRBV20-1
cdr3_length: 15
cdr3_aa: CSARDGRGGPETQYF
cdr3_nt: TGCAGTGCTAGAGATGGACGGGGGGGCCCTGAGACCCAGTACTTC

d_call: .
clone_size: .
j_call: TRBJ1-1
v_call: TRBV2
cdr3_length: 14
cdr3_aa: CAILTGTKNTEAFF
cdr3_nt: TGTGCCATACTTACCGGGACAAAAAACACTGAAGCTTTCTTT

d_call: .
clone_size: few
j_call: TRBJ2-7
v_call: TRBV3-1
cdr3_length: 13
cdr3_aa: CASSQERGLGQYF
cdr3_nt: TGTGCCAGCAGCCAAGAAAGGGGCCTCGGGCAGTACTTC

d_call: TRBD2
clone_size: few
j_call: TRBJ2-5
v_call: TRBV20-1
cdr3_length: 15
cdr3_aa: CSASSSSGTQETQYF
cdr3_nt: TGCAGTGCTAGTTCGTCTAGCGGGACCCAAGAGACCCAGTACTTC

d_call: .
clone_size: few
j_call: TRBJ1-1
v_call: TRBV15
cdr3_length: 15
cdr3_aa: CATSTQGGANTEAFF
cdr3_nt: TGTGCCACCAGCACCCAAGGAGGGGCGAACACTGAAGCTTTCTTT

d_call: .
clone_size: .
j_call: TRBJ2-5
v_call: TRBV3-1
cdr3_length: 15
cdr3_aa: CASSQDRSIQETQYF
cdr3_nt: TGTGCCAGCAGCCAAGATAGGTCCATTCAAGAGACCCAGTACTTC

d_call: TRBD2
clone_size: few
j_call: TRBJ2-3
v_call: TRBV7-6
cdr3_length: 15
cdr3_aa: CASSSLAGGRGTQYF
cdr3_nt: TGTGCCAGCAGCTCCCTAGCGGGGGGGCGGGGTACGCAGTATTTT

d_call: .
clone_size: .
j_call: TRBJ1-2
v_call: TRBV7-6
cdr3_length: 11
cdr3_aa: CASSLGSIYTF
cdr3_nt: TGTGCCAGCAGCTTAGGGTCGATCTACACCTTC

d_call: .
clone_size: .
j_call: TRBJ2-5
v_call: TRBV4-3
cdr3_length: 14
cdr3_aa: CASSQDWGEETQYF
cdr3_nt: TGCGCCAGCAGCCAAGATTGGGGAGAGGAGACCCAGTACTTC

d_call: .
clone_size: .
j_call: TRBJ1-1
v_call: TRBV7-8
cdr3_length: 13
cdr3_aa: CASSFYKNTEAFF
cdr3_nt: TGTGCCAGCAGCTTCTACAAGAACACTGAAGCTTTCTTT

d_call: .
clone_size: .
j_call: TRBJ2-4
v_call: TRBV20-1
cdr3_length: 15
cdr3_aa: CSARPGQLAKNIQYF
cdr3_nt: TGCAGTGCTAGGCCGGGACAACTAGCCAAAAACATTCAGTACTTC

d_call: TRBD1
clone_size: .
j_call: TRBJ1-2
v_call: TRBV20-1
cdr3_length: 14
cdr3_aa: CSARTGGPNYGYTF
cdr3_nt: TGCAGTGCTAGGACAGGGGGGCCTAACTATGGCTACACCTTC

d_call: .
clone_size: many
j_call: TRBJ2-5
v_call: TRBV20-1
cdr3_length: 12
cdr3_aa: CSVSGWGETQYF
cdr3_nt: TGCAGTGTTTCTGGGTGGGGGGAGACCCAGTACTTC

d_call: .
clone_size: few
j_call: TRBJ1-1
v_call: TRBV6-5
cdr3_length: 15
cdr3_aa: CASSYSSQGPTEAFF
cdr3_nt: TGTGCCAGCAGTTACTCGAGCCAGGGGCCCACTGAAGCTTTCTTT

d_call: .
clone_size: few
j_call: TRBJ2-1
v_call: TRBV6-1
cdr3_length: 15
cdr3_aa: CASRITADPKNEQFF
cdr3_nt: TGTGCCAGCAGGATTACAGCGGACCCTAAGAATGAGCAGTTCTTC

d_call: TRBD2
clone_size: few
j_call: TRBJ2-7
v_call: TRBV11-2
cdr3_length: 19
cdr3_aa: CASSLSWTSETKTQYEQYF
cdr3_nt: TGTGCCAGCAGCTTATCTTGGACTAGTGAAACTAAAACTCAATACGAGCAGTACTTC

d_call: .
clone_size: few
j_call: TRBJ2-7
v_call: TRBV10-3
cdr3_length: 12
cdr3_aa: CATVGNSYEQYF
cdr3_nt: TGTGCCACCGTAGGAAACTCCTACGAGCAGTACTTC

d_call: TRBD1
clone_size: .
j_call: TRBJ1-1
v_call: TRBV5-1
cdr3_length: 14
cdr3_aa: CASRSGQGGSEAFF
cdr3_nt: TGCGCCAGCAGGTCGGGACAGGGGGGTTCTGAAGCTTTCTTT

d_call: .
clone_size: many
j_call: TRBJ2-7
v_call: TRBV3-1
cdr3_length: 12
cdr3_aa: CASSADSYEQYF
cdr3_nt: TGTGCCAGCAGCGCGGACAGCTACGAGCAGTACTTC

d_call: .
clone_size: many
j_call: TRBJ1-1
v_call: TRBV11-2
cdr3_length: 14
cdr3_aa: CASSLQQGNTEAFF
cdr3_nt: TGTGCCAGCAGCTTACAACAGGGGAACACTGAAGCTTTCTTT

d_call: .
clone_size: many
j_call: TRBJ2-1
v_call: TRBV5-1
cdr3_length: 15
cdr3_aa: CASSLLEGGYNEQFF
cdr3_nt: TGCGCCAGCAGCTTATTAGAAGGGGGCTACAATGAGCAGTTCTTC

d_call: .
clone_size: .
j_call: TRBJ1-6
v_call: TRBV6-1
cdr3_length: 14
cdr3_aa: CASSHGQNNSPLHF
cdr3_nt: TGTGCCAGCAGTCATGGACAGAATAATTCACCCCTCCACTTT

d_call: .
clone_size: few
j_call: TRBJ1-2
v_call: TRBV30
cdr3_length: 13
cdr3_aa: CAWTRVEKNGYTF
cdr3_nt: TGTGCCTGGACCAGGGTGGAAAAAAATGGCTACACCTTC

d_call: .
clone_size: few
j_call: TRBJ2-1
v_call: TRBV6-4
cdr3_length: 11
cdr3_aa: CASSDTNEQFF
cdr3_nt: TGTGCCAGCAGTGACACCAATGAGCAGTTCTTC

d_call: TRBD2
clone_size: few
j_call: TRBJ2-1
v_call: TRBV27
cdr3_length: 16
cdr3_aa: CASSLLAGGGYNEQFF
cdr3_nt: TGTGCCAGCAGTTTACTAGCGGGGGGCGGATACAATGAGCAGTTCTTC

d_call: TRBD1
clone_size: few
j_call: TRBJ2-5
v_call: TRBV12-3/TRBV12-4
cdr3_length: 16
cdr3_aa: CASSPTVGRGRETQYF
cdr3_nt: TGTGCCAGCAGTCCTACGGTTGGCAGGGGGCGGGAGACCCAGTACTTC

d_call: .
clone_size: .
j_call: TRBJ2-1
v_call: TRBV29-1
cdr3_length: 11
cdr3_aa: CSVTFYNEQFF
cdr3_nt: TGCAGCGTTACCTTTTACAATGAGCAGTTCTTC

d_call: .
clone_size: .
j_call: TRBJ1-2
v_call: TRBV7-9
cdr3_length: 12
cdr3_aa: CATLQWREGYTF
cdr3_nt: TGTGCCACCCTGCAGTGGCGGGAGGGCTACACCTTC

d_call: TRBD2
clone_size: .
j_call: TRBJ2-1
v_call: TRBV7-6
cdr3_length: 15
cdr3_aa: CASSTWTSGSNEQFF
cdr3_nt: TGTGCCAGCAGCACATGGACTAGCGGGAGCAATGAGCAGTTCTTC

d_call: TRBD2
clone_size: .
j_call: TRBJ2-1
v_call: TRBV11-2
cdr3_length: 17
cdr3_aa: CASSLAMLAGGLNEQFF
cdr3_nt: TGTGCCAGCAGCTTAGCCATGCTAGCGGGGGGGCTTAATGAGCAGTTCTTC

d_call: TRBD2
clone_size: .
j_call: TRBJ2-4
v_call: TRBV20-1
cdr3_length: 20
cdr3_aa: CSARDGLAGGQVRAKNIQYF
cdr3_nt: TGCAGTGCTAGAGATGGGTTAGCGGGAGGGCAGGTCCGAGCCAAAAACATTCAGTACTTC

d_call: TRBD1
clone_size: few
j_call: TRBJ1-1
v_call: TRBV27
cdr3_length: 14
cdr3_aa: CASSLDRVASEAFF
cdr3_nt: TGTGCCAGCAGTTTGGACAGGGTGGCCTCTGAAGCTTTCTTT

d_call: TRBD2
clone_size: few
j_call: TRBJ2-2
v_call: TRBV4-2
cdr3_length: 16
cdr3_aa: CASSQDQAGGVGELFF
cdr3_nt: TGTGCCAGCAGCCAAGACCAAGCGGGGGGGGTCGGGGAGCTGTTTTTT

d_call: .
clone_size: many
j_call: TRBJ2-2
v_call: TRBV20-1
cdr3_length: 13
cdr3_aa: CSARDGNTGPLFF
cdr3_nt: TGCAGTGCTAGAGATGGGAACACGGGGCCACTGTTTTTT

d_call: TRBD2
clone_size: few
j_call: TRBJ2-7
v_call: TRBV27
cdr3_length: 18
cdr3_aa: CASSLLGPSGRNRDEQYF
cdr3_nt: TGTGCCAGCAGTTTACTGGGGCCTAGCGGGAGGAATAGGGACGAGCAGTACTTC

d_call: TRBD1
clone_size: many
j_call: TRBJ1-6
v_call: TRBV7-2
cdr3_length: 15
cdr3_aa: CASSLGQTGLPPLHF
cdr3_nt: TGTGCCAGCAGCTTAGGGCAGACAGGGTTGCCACCCCTCCACTTT

d_call: .
clone_size: few
j_call: TRBJ1-2
v_call: TRBV29-1
cdr3_length: 16
cdr3_aa: CSVEGARAEANYGYTF
cdr3_nt: TGCAGCGTTGAAGGGGCCAGGGCCGAAGCTAACTATGGCTACACCTTC

d_call: TRBD2
clone_size: .
j_call: TRBJ2-1
v_call: TRBV7-6
cdr3_length: 16
cdr3_aa: CASSRTGTSGYNEQFF
cdr3_nt: TGTGCCAGCAGCAGGACCGGGACTAGCGGCTACAATGAGCAGTTCTTC

d_call: .
clone_size: few
j_call: TRBJ2-7
v_call: TRBV5-1
cdr3_length: 14
cdr3_aa: CASRPIASGYEQYF
cdr3_nt: TGCGCCAGCCGACCGATAGCGTCAGGGTACGAGCAGTACTTC

d_call: .
clone_size: few
j_call: TRBJ2-2
v_call: TRBV12-3/TRBV12-4
cdr3_length: 15
cdr3_aa: CASYLSGTNTGELFF
cdr3_nt: TGTGCCAGCTACCTAAGCGGTACGAACACCGGGGAGCTGTTTTTT

d_call: .
clone_size: many
j_call: TRBJ1-1
v_call: TRBV20-1
cdr3_length: 13
cdr3_aa: CSAQWMAFTEAFF
cdr3_nt: TGCAGTGCCCAATGGATGGCTTTCACTGAAGCTTTCTTT

d_call: .
clone_size: few
j_call: TRBJ2-5
v_call: TRBV7-9
cdr3_length: 14
cdr3_aa: CASSLYLSQETQYF
cdr3_nt: TGTGCCAGCAGCTTATACCTAAGTCAAGAGACCCAGTACTTC

d_call: .
clone_size: many
j_call: TRBJ2-1
v_call: TRBV15
cdr3_length: 16
cdr3_aa: CATSPYPGARGNEQFF
cdr3_nt: TGTGCCACCAGTCCGTATCCCGGGGCCCGGGGCAATGAGCAGTTCTTC

d_call: TRBD1
clone_size: .
j_call: TRBJ1-2
v_call: TRBV5-1
cdr3_length: 16
cdr3_aa: CASSAGGGTGGYGYTF
cdr3_nt: TGCGCCAGCAGCGCTGGTGGTGGGACAGGGGGCTATGGCTACACCTTC

d_call: .
clone_size: .
j_call: TRBJ1-1
v_call: TRBV27
cdr3_length: 15
cdr3_aa: CASRPNSFMNTEAFF
cdr3_nt: TGTGCCAGCAGACCCAACAGCTTCATGAACACTGAAGCTTTCTTT

d_call: .
clone_size: .
j_call: TRBJ2-7
v_call: TRBV6-2/TRBV6-3
cdr3_length: 14
cdr3_aa: CASSYAGAYYEQYF
cdr3_nt: TGTGCCAGCAGTTACGCAGGGGCCTACTACGAGCAGTACTTC

d_call: TRBD1
clone_size: many
j_call: TRBJ1-5
v_call: TRBV6-2/TRBV6-3
cdr3_length: 15
cdr3_aa: CASSVPGTANQPQHF
cdr3_nt: TGTGCCAGCAGTGTCCCCGGGACAGCAAATCAGCCCCAGCATTTT

d_call: .
clone_size: few
j_call: TRBJ1-5
v_call: TRBV7-8
cdr3_length: 14
cdr3_aa: CASSLDRSDQPQHF
cdr3_nt: TGTGCCAGCAGCTTAGACAGGAGCGATCAGCCCCAGCATTTT